This T cell receptor beta chain was identified during a study of CD8+ T cells in alopecia areata. Study background: Treatment of the treated patients consisted of oral tofacitinib, 5 to 10 mg twice daily.

This clone came up once. The CDR3 runs 13 residues. CDR1 MNHNS and CDR2 SASEGT come from the germline V gene. Reverse transcribed after extraction, RNA yielded cDNA as the sequencing template. Data came from immunoSEQ multiplex PCR; TCRdb stores just in-frame clones and leaves some out. The data hold 250,000 or so clones, with roughly two thirds observed a single time. Both peripheral blood and punch biopsies of lesional scalp skin were obtained from patients who had alopecia areata. V and J are TRBV6-1 and TRBJ1-2, with D uncertain. The specimen was CD4+ T cells sorted from blood, collected at week 0. The sequence came from a human donor with alopecia areata. The DNA for the CDR3 is TGTGCAGCAAAAGTTGCTTTGATGGATGGCTACACCTTC. It is translated as CAAKVALMDGYTF.